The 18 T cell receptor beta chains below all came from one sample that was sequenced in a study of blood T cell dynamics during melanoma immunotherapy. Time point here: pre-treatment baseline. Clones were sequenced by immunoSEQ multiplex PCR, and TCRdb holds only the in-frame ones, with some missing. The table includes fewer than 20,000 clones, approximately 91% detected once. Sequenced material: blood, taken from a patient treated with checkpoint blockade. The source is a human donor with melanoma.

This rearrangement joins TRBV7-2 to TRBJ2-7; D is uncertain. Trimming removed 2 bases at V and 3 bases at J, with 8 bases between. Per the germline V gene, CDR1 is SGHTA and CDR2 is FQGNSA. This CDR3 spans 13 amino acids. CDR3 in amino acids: CASSLSAYYEQYF. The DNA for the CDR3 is TGTGCCAGCAGCTTAAGCGCCTACTACGAGCAGTACTTC.

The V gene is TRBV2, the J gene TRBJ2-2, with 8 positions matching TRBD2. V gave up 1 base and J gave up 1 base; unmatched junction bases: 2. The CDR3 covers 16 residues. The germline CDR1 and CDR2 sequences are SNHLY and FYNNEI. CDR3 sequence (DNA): TGTGCCAGCAGTGAAGGTCTAGCGGGGAACACCGGGGAGCTGTTTTTT. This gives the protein CASSEGLAGNTGELFF.

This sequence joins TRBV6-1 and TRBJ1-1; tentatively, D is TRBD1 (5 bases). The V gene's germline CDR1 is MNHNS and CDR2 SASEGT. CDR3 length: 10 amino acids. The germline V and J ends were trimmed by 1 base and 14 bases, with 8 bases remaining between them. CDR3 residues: CASSEGGTFF. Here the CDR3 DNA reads TGTGCCAGCAGTGAAGGTGGGACGTTCTTT.

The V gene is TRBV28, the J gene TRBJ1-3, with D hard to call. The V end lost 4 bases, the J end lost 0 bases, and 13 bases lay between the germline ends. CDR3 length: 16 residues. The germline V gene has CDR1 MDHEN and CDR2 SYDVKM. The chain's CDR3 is CASSSPHEASGNTIYF. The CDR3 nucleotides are TGTGCCAGCAGTTCCCCACATGAGGCCTCTGGAAACACCATATATTTT.

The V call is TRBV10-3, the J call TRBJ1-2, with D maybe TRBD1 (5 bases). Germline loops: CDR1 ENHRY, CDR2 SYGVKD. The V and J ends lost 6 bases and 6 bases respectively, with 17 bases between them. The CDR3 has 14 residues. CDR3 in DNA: TGTGCCATCAGCGACATCAACGGGGGTGATGGCTACACCTTC. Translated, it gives CAISDINGGDGYTF.

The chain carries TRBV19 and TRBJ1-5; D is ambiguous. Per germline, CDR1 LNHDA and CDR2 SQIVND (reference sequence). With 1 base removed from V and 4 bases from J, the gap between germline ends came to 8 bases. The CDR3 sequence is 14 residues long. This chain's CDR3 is CASSIGKGNQPQHF. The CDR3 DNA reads TGTGCCAGTAGTATAGGGAAGGGAAATCAGCCCCAGCATTTT.

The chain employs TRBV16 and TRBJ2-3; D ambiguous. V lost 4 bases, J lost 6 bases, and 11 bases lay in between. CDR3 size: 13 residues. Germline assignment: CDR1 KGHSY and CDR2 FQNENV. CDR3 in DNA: TGTGCCAGCAGCCCCCCCGGGTACGATACGCAGTATTTT. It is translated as CASSPPGYDTQYF.

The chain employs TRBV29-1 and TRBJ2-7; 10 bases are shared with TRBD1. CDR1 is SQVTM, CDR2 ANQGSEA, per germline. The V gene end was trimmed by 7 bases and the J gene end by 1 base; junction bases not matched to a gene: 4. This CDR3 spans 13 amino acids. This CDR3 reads CSGGQGKSYEQYF. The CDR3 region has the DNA TGCAGCGGGGGACAGGGGAAGTCCTACGAGCAGTACTTC.

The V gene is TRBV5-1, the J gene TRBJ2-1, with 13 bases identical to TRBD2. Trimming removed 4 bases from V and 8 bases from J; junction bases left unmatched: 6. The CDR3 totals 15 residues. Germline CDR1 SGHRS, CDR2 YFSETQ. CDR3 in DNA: TGCGCCAGCAGCCCCGGGACTAGCGGGATCCATGAGCAGTTCTTC. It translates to CASSPGTSGIHEQFF. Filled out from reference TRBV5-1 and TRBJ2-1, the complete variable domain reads KAGVTQTPRYLIKTRGQQVTLSCSPISGHRSVSWYQQTPGQGLQFLFEYFSETQRNKGNFPGRFSGRQFSNSRSEMNVSTLELGDSALYLCASSPGTSGIHEQFFGPGTRLTVL.

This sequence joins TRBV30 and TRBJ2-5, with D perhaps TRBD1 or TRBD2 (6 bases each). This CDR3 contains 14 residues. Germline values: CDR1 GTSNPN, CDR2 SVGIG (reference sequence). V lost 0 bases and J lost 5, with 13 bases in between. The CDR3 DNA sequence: TGTGCCTGGAGTGTCGGGGGCGCGGGGGAGACCCAGTACTTC. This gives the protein CAWSVGGAGETQYF.

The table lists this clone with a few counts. The CDR3 loop reads CASSVGDTQYF. The CDR3 nucleotides are TGTGCCAGCAGTGTAGGTGATACGCAGTATTTT. The chain has TRBV5-4 and TRBJ2-3; no definite D call. This CDR3 has 11 residues. The germline gives CDR1 SGHNT, CDR2 YYREEE (reference sequence). V lost 5 bases to trimming and J lost 6 bases, with 7 bases between them.

The CDR3 sequence: CASTPSLGYRAEAFF. The CDR3, as DNA: TGTGCCAGTACCCCTTCCTTGGGCTACAGGGCTGAAGCTTTCTTT. This chain links TRBV19 with TRBJ1-1, with D perhaps TRBD1 (6 bases). V lost 7 bases, J lost 6 bases, and 21 bases lay in between. Germline CDR1 is LNHDA and CDR2 is SQIVND (reference sequence). The CDR3 totals 15 residues.

The CDR3 DNA reads as TGCAGCGTTGAATGGCTAGCGGGGGTGACAGATACGCAGTATTTT. Translated, it gives CSVEWLAGVTDTQYF. The rearrangement joins TRBV29-1 to TRBJ2-3, with TRBD2 matching over 10 bases. The germline V gene has CDR1 SQVTM and CDR2 ANQGSEA. The V and J ends lost 2 bases and 3 bases, in that order; junction bases with no gene match: 5. This CDR3 has 15 residues.

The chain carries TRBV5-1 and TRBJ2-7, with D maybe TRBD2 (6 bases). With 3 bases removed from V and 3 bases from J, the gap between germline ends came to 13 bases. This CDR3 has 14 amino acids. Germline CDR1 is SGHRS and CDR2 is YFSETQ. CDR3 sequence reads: CASSSGLMNYEQYF. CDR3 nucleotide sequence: TGCGCCAGCAGCTCGGGACTTATGAACTACGAGCAGTACTTC. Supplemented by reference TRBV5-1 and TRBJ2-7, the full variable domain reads KAGVTQTPRYLIKTRGQQVTLSCSPISGHRSVSWYQQTPGQGLQFLFEYFSETQRNKGNFPGRFSGRQFSNSRSEMNVSTLELGDSALYLCASSSGLMNYEQYFGPGTRLTVT.

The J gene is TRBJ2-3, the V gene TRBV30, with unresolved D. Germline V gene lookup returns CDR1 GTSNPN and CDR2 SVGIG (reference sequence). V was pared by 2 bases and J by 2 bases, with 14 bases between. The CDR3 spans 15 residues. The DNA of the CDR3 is TGTGCCTGGAGTCCATTACCCGACCTCACAGATACGCAGTATTTT. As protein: CAWSPLPDLTDTQYF.

CDR3 DNA: TGTGCCAGCAGCTTGGTCGCAAGCGGGAGGGCCGATCGATACAATGAGCAGTTCTTC. The encoded protein is CASSLVASGRADRYNEQFF. The rearrangement joins TRBV5-6 to TRBJ2-1; 10 positions agree with TRBD2. CDR3 size: 19 residues. CDR1 and CDR2 from the germline V gene are SGHDT and YYEEEE. V was clipped by 0 bases and J by 4 bases; unmatched bases: 13.

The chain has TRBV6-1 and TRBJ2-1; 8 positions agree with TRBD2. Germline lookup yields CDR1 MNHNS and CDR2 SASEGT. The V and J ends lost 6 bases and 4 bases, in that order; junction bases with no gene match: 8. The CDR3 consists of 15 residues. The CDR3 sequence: CASSDREGQYNEQFF. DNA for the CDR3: TGTGCCAGCAGCGATCGGGAGGGCCAATACAATGAGCAGTTCTTC.

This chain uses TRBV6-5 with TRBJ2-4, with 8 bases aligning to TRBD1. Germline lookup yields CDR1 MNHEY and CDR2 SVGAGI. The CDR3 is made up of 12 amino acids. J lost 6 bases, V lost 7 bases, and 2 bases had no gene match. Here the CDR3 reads CASNDRGNIQYF. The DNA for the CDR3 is TGTGCCAGCAACGACAGGGGAAACATTCAGTACTTC.